A selection of T cell receptor beta chains follows, all from one sample in a study of blood T cell repertoires in COVID-19. Sequencing used immunoSEQ multiplex PCR; TCRdb keeps in-frame clones, though not all of them. Found here are 140,000 or so clones, around 90% of them singletons; the top ten hold roughly 11%. What was sequenced was peripheral blood. The source is a woman older than 75 with acute or convalescent COVID-19. CDR3s include the opening cysteine and the closing phenylalanine or tryptophan. The order of the fields is D gene, clone size, J gene, V gene, CDR3 protein, CDR3 DNA. A D gene is named only where the DNA matches it firmly. Expanded clones get a size class; other rows say once, few or many, or leave the size out.

TRBD2	NA	TRBJ2-3	TRBV4-1	CASSQEGLYQVTDTQYF	TGCGCCAGCAGCCAAGAGGGACTATATCAAGTGACAGATACGCAGTATTTT
NA	NA	TRBJ1-1	TRBV10-1	CASTNSGNTEAFF	TGCGCCAGCACCAATTCAGGGAACACTGAAGCTTTCTTT
NA	NA	TRBJ1-2	TRBV4-3	CASSLDPPPGVNRYGYTF	TGCGCCAGCAGCCTCGATCCTCCCCCAGGGGTGAATCGTTATGGCTACACCTTC
NA	NA	TRBJ1-2	TRBV6-5	CASRGTPYGYTF	TGTGCCAGCAGAGGGACTCCGTATGGCTACACCTTC
NA	NA	TRBJ1-1	TRBV27	CASSPNPLQGDHKNTEAFF	TGTGCCAGCAGTCCTAACCCTCTACAGGGCGACCATAAGAACACTGAAGCTTTCTTT
TRBD2	once	TRBJ2-3	TRBV6-2/TRBV6-3	CASSYNGGSPDTQYF	TGTGCCAGCAGTTATAACGGGGGGAGTCCAGATACGCAGTATTTT
NA	NA	TRBJ2-3	TRBV12-3/TRBV12-4	CASGPTDTQYF	TGTGCCAGCGGCCCAACAGATACGCAGTATTTT
TRBD1	NA	TRBJ1-2	TRBV27	CASSLGQGNYGYTF	TGTGCCAGCAGTTTGGGACAGGGGAACTATGGCTACACCTTC
TRBD2	NA	TRBJ2-3	TRBV7-9	CASRGGTTDTQYF	TGTGCCAGCAGGGGGGGGACCACAGATACGCAGTATTTT
TRBD2	NA	TRBJ2-4	TRBV28	CASSLWLAGGLAKNIQYF	TGTGCCAGCAGTTTATGGTTAGCGGGGGGATTAGCCAAAAACATTCAGTACTTC
TRBD2	few	TRBJ2-5	TRBV5-1	CASKDGGAPETQYF	TGCGCCAGCAAAGACGGGGGGGCACCTGAGACCCAGTACTTC
NA	NA	TRBJ2-7	TRBV6-6	CASSYIGGTYEQYF	TGTGCCAGCAGTTATATCGGGGGAACCTACGAGCAGTACTTC
TRBD1	NA	TRBJ1-3	TRBV7-6	CASSLWTGGSSGNTIYF	TGTGCCAGCAGCCTCTGGACAGGGGGGAGCTCTGGAAACACCATATATTTT
TRBD1	NA	TRBJ2-1	TRBV5-5	CASSGDSGYNEQFF	TGTGCCAGCAGCGGGGACAGCGGATACAATGAGCAGTTCTTC
NA	NA	TRBJ1-4	TRBV5-1	CASSLGQVATNEKLFF	TGCGCCAGCAGCTTAGGACAAGTTGCAACTAATGAAAAACTGTTTTTT
NA	NA	TRBJ1-2	TRBV9	CASSAKTGTRERYTF	TGTGCCAGCAGCGCAAAAACCGGGACACGGGAACGCTACACCTTC
NA	NA	TRBJ2-7	TRBV11-2	CASSSYGHFSYEQYF	TGTGCCAGCAGCTCCTATGGGCATTTTTCCTACGAGCAGTACTTC
TRBD2	NA	TRBJ2-1	TRBV2	CASSGTSGSDDEQFF	TGTGCCAGCAGTGGGACTAGCGGGTCGGACGATGAGCAGTTCTTC
NA	NA	TRBJ1-1	TRBV7-2	CASSSAGVGNTEAFF	TGTGCCAGCAGCTCAGCAGGGGTCGGGAACACTGAAGCTTTCTTT
TRBD1	NA	TRBJ1-2	TRBV6-1	CASSEAGQGNYGYTF	TGTGCCAGCAGTGAAGCAGGACAGGGAAACTATGGCTACACCTTC
TRBD1	once	TRBJ1-2	TRBV2	CATTGQGVLGYTF	TGTGCCACCACGGGACAGGGGGTACTGGGCTACACCTTC
NA	NA	TRBJ1-1	TRBV11-1	CASSLRAETFF	TGTGCCAGCAGCTTACGTGCTGAGACTTTCTTT
NA	few	TRBJ1-1	TRBV3-1/TRBV3-2	CASSQESRGLGAFF	TGTGCCAGCAGCCAAGAATCAAGGGGCCTTGGAGCTTTCTTT
TRBD1	NA	TRBJ2-1	TRBV7-8	CASSLEKTGDYNEQFF	TGTGCCAGCAGCTTAGAAAAGACAGGGGATTACAATGAGCAGTTCTTC
TRBD2	once	TRBJ2-1	TRBV10-3	CAISRGGGYNEQFF	TGTGCCATCAGTCGGGGGGGTGGTTACAATGAGCAGTTCTTC
TRBD1	NA	TRBJ1-6	TRBV25-1	CASSDPGQGNSPLHF	TGTGCCAGCAGTGACCCGGGACAGGGCAATTCACCCCTCCACTTT
TRBD2	NA	TRBJ2-7	TRBV6-2/TRBV6-3	CASSYPSGLAGSLGEQYF	TGTGCCAGCAGTTACCCTTCCGGACTAGCGGGTAGCCTGGGTGAGCAGTACTTC
NA	NA	TRBJ2-3	TRBV7-7	CASSLLAGSSTDTQYF	TGTGCTAGCAGCTTATTAGCAGGGTCTAGCACAGATACGCAGTATTTT
TRBD2	NA	TRBJ2-3	TRBV30	CAWGSGGATDTQYF	TGTGCCTGGGGTAGCGGGGGGGCAACAGATACGCAGTATTTT
TRBD1	NA	TRBJ1-1	TRBV6-4	CASSVNRGQDVGDTEAFF	TGTGCCAGCAGTGTCAACCGGGGACAGGACGTAGGGGACACTGAAGCTTTCTTT
NA	NA	TRBJ2-5	TRBV5-1	CASSLASGEGVTQYF	TGCGCCAGCAGCTTGGCCTCGGGGGAAGGGGTTACCCAGTACTTC
NA	NA	TRBJ1-1	TRBV11-2	CASSLQGGGTEAFF	TGTGCCAGCAGCTTACAGGGAGGGGGCACTGAAGCTTTCTTT